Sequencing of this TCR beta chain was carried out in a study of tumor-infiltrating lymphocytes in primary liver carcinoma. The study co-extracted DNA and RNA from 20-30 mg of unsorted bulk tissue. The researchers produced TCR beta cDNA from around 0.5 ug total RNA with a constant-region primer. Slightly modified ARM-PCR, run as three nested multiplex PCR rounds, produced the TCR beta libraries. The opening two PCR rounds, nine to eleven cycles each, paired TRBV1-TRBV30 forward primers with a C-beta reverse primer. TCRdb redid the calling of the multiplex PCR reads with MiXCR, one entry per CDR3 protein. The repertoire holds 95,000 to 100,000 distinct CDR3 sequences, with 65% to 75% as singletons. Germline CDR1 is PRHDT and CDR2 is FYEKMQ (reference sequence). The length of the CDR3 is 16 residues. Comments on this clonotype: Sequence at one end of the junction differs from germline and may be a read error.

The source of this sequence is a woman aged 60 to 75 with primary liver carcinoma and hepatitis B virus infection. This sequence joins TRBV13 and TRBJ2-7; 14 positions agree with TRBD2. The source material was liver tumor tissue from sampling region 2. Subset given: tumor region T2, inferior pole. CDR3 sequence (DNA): TGTGTCAGCAGCTCAGGCGGGACTAGCGGGAGTCCCGAGCAGTACTTC. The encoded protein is CVSSSGGTSGSPEQYF.